This paragraph reports one T cell receptor beta chain. Generated by immunoSEQ multiplex PCR, the TCRdb table keeps only in-frame clones and is missing some. The sample lists 110,000 or so clones, approximately 90% seen once, with just under 8.5% in the top ten. Trimming left V 7 bases short and J 7 bases short, with 21 bases between. Germline assignment: CDR1 SGHTA and CDR2 FQGNSA. The CDR3 consists of 15 residues. This entry comes from a study of identifying expanded T cells in peripheral blood. No infections or other immune events were documented during collection. The gene calls are TRBV7-2 and TRBJ2-3; perhaps TRBD2 as D (6 bases). The sample comprised blood. This TCR derives from a person aged 18 to 70 in good health. The DNA of the CDR3 is TGTGCCAGCACTTTACTGGTGGGGGGTCTGAATACGCAGTATTTT. It yields the protein CASTLLVGGLNTQYF.